The next 32 T cell receptor beta chains were all read from a single sample in a study of blood T cell repertoires in COVID-19 (dated by TCRdb to between 2020 and 2021). The protocol used for the library was the immunoSEQ multiplex PCR assay. TCRdb retrieved this table from immuneACCESS and kept in-frame rearrangements only. Not all clones are present; in checked studies, unresolved V genes account for under half, and no reason is known for the remainder. The sample table holds some 260,000 clones, of which roughly 90% were seen once. The ten top clones hold about 6.9% of the sample. The sample consisted of PBMCs or T cells enriched from blood (not recorded which). These receptors were obtained from a woman aged 25 to 39 with acute COVID-19.

J is TRBJ1-4 and V is TRBV27, with D unclear. V lost 5 bases and J lost 7, with 17 bases in between. This CDR3 has 15 amino acids. The germline CDR1 and CDR2 sequences are MNHEY and SMNVEV (reference sequence). Here the CDR3 DNA reads TGTGCCAGCAGTCCCCCCCCGTCACCGGGTGAAAAACTGTTTTTT. This encodes CASSPPPSPGEKLFF. Drawing the rest from reference TRBV27 and TRBJ1-4, the complete variable domain is EAQVTQNPRYLITVTGKKLTVTCSQNMNHEYMSWYRQDPGLGLRQIYYSMNVEVTDKGDVPEGYKVSRKEKRNFPLILESPSPNQTSLYFCASSPPPSPGEKLFFGSGTQLSVL.

The chain has TRBV7-2 and TRBJ1-5; D perhaps matches TRBD1 (6 bases). Germline assignment: CDR1 SGHTA and CDR2 FQGNSA. Trimming stripped 5 bases from V and 1 base from J, with 15 bases between. This CDR3 has 16 amino acids. CDR3 amino acids: CASSQSTGTSNQPQHF. The CDR3 DNA follows: TGTGCCAGCAGCCAGAGTACCGGGACAAGCAATCAGCCCCAGCATTTT.

This chain joins TRBV7-3 and TRBJ2-3; 10 bases match TRBD2. The CDR3 runs to 15 residues. The V segment lost 4 bases and the J segment 4 bases; nucleotides outside the gene matches: 5. Germline CDR1 is SGHTA and CDR2 is FQGTGA. The CDR3 DNA reads TGTGCCAGCAGCTCTAGCGGGAGAGGGGCAGATACGCAGTATTTT. This sequence encodes CASSSSGRGADTQYF.

This chain joins TRBV6-1 and TRBJ2-1; the D gene is possibly TRBD2 (6 bases). This CDR3 is 15 amino acids long. Trimming stripped 2 bases from V and 8 bases from J, with 16 bases between. Germline V gives CDR1 MNHNS, CDR2 SASEGT. CDR3 protein: CASSERRGPRDEQFF. The CDR3 DNA follows: TGTGCCAGCAGTGAAAGGAGGGGCCCTCGGGATGAGCAGTTCTTC.

V is TRBV6-4 and J is TRBJ2-3; the D gene is possibly TRBD1 (6 bases). The germline V gene encodes CDR1 MRHNA and CDR2 SNTAGT. The V and J ends lost 3 bases and 1 base respectively, with 11 bases between them. The CDR3 covers 15 residues. This CDR3 reads CASSETAGGTDTQYF. CDR3 nucleotide sequence: TGTGCCAGCAGTGAAACGGCAGGGGGCACAGATACGCAGTATTTT.

A remark on this clone: The same CDR3 arises from other DNA sequences in this sample as well. The chain has TRBV19 and TRBJ2-3; no definite D call. Germline CDR1 reads LNHDA; CDR2 reads SQIVND (reference sequence). V was cut by 3 bases and J by 6 bases, with 4 bases left in between. CDR3 length: 11 amino acids. CDR3 nucleotide sequence: TGTGCCAGTAGTATCTTGGATACGCAGTATTTT. The encoded protein is CASSILDTQYF. The full variable domain, in which reference TRBV19 and TRBJ2-3 provide the parts outside the CDR3, is DGGITQSPKYLFRKEGQNVTLSCEQNLNHDAMYWYRQDPGQGLRLIYYSQIVNDFQKGDIAEGYSVSREKKESFPLTVTSAQKNPTAFYLCASSILDTQYFGPGTRLTVL.

The chain combines TRBV2 with TRBJ1-2; tentatively, D is TRBD1 (5 bases). Germline V gene lookup returns CDR1 SNHLY and CDR2 FYNNEI. The CDR3 totals 14 residues. Between the trimmed V and J ends, which lost 1 base and 2 bases, there was a span of 8 bases. The CDR3 loop reads CASSEGAGNYGYTF. The CDR3 DNA follows: TGTGCCAGCAGTGAAGGGGCAGGGAACTATGGCTACACCTTC.

J is TRBJ1-3 and V is TRBV6-5; D not certain. Deletions cut 6 bases from V and 3 bases from J, with 15 bases between. The germline gives CDR1 MNHEY, CDR2 SVGAGI. CDR3 size: 15 residues. CDR3 region: CASRSTAEDGNTIYF. The CDR3 DNA sequence: TGTGCCAGCAGGTCAACAGCGGAAGATGGAAACACCATATATTTT.

The gene calls are TRBV28 and TRBJ1-4; D is uncertain. Trimming pared 6 bases from V and 0 bases from J, leaving 14 bases between. The CDR3 has 16 amino acids. Germline V gene lookup returns CDR1 MDHEN and CDR2 SYDVKM. The CDR3 DNA sequence: TGTGCCAGCAGCCCGGGCGGGCGTGCAACTAATGAAAAACTGTTTTTT. Amino acids: CASSPGGRATNEKLFF.

This chain links TRBV19 with TRBJ1-3; D gene unclear. V lost 7 bases, J lost 2 bases, and 15 bases lay in between. The CDR3 sequence is 15 residues long. The germline V gene has CDR1 LNHDA and CDR2 SQIVND (reference sequence). Here the CDR3 DNA reads TGTGCCAGTATCGAAAACGTCGGGACTGGAAACACCATATATTTT. It specifies CASIENVGTGNTIYF.

The rearrangement links TRBV6-5 to TRBJ2-5; 10 nucleotides agree with TRBD2. J gave up 6 bases and V 2 bases, and 6 bases lay outside the gene matches. The CDR3 is 15 amino acids. The germline CDR1 and CDR2 sequences are MNHEY and SVGAGI. For the CDR3, the DNA is TGTGCCAGCAGTTACAAAACTAGCGGGGTACAGACCCAGTACTTC. Translation: CASSYKTSGVQTQYF.

The J gene is TRBJ1-6, the V gene TRBV25-1; D is unresolved. The CDR3 is 16 amino acids. V was pared by 1 base and J by 7 bases, with 14 bases between. Germline CDR1 is MGHDK and CDR2 is SYGVNS. CDR3 bases: TGTGCCAGCAGTGAATCTGGCGGGGTGGGGAATTCACCCCTCCACTTT. Its protein product is CASSESGGVGNSPLHF.

The chain joins TRBV28 to TRBJ2-7; 7 positions agree with TRBD2. The junction had 11 bases not matched to a gene; V was cut back by 8 bases and J by 1 base. This CDR3 comprises 15 residues. In germline, CDR1 is MDHEN, CDR2 SYDVKM. The CDR3 DNA sequence: TGTGCCAGCCTATCTCAAGCGGGGAGATCCTACGAGCAGTACTTC. It yields the protein CASLSQAGRSYEQYF.

The V gene is TRBV18, the J gene TRBJ2-7, with 7 bases that match TRBD2. Germline V gene lookup returns CDR1 KGHSH and CDR2 LQKENI. The CDR3 loop spans 13 amino acids. V shed 2 bases, J shed 3 bases, and the junction held 1 base outside the gene matches. The CDR3 loop reads CASSPGGGYEQYF. CDR3 sequence (DNA): TGTGCCAGCTCACCAGGGGGGGGCTACGAGCAGTACTTC.

The J gene is TRBJ1-6, the V gene TRBV19; D is possibly TRBD1 (5 bases). Per the germline V gene, CDR1 is LNHDA and CDR2 is SQIVND (reference sequence). The CDR3 runs to 14 residues. V was cut by 5 bases and J by 7 bases, with 12 bases left in between. In nucleotides, the CDR3 is TGTGCCAGTAGTGCCAGGGACTTCAATTCACCCCTCCACTTT. Translated: CASSARDFNSPLHF.

The rearrangement uses TRBV5-1 and TRBJ1-2; tentative D call: TRBD1 (5 bases). Germline assignment: CDR1 SGHRS and CDR2 YFSETQ. Trimming took 0 bases from V and 6 from J, leaving 12 bases between them. The CDR3 length is 14 residues. In DNA, the CDR3 is TGCGCCAGCAGCTTGGGAGACCCAGGGCATGGCTACACCTTC. Amino acid sequence: CASSLGDPGHGYTF.

V gene TRBV7-3 combines with J gene TRBJ2-1; 13 nucleotides agree with TRBD2. The CDR3 covers 16 residues. Trimming removed 5 bases from V and 7 bases from J; junction bases left unmatched: 8. The germline V gene encodes CDR1 SGHTA and CDR2 FQGTGA. CDR3 in amino acids: CASSPRTSGSRNEQFF. DNA for the CDR3: TGTGCCAGCAGCCCCAGGACTAGCGGGAGTAGAAATGAGCAGTTCTTC.

The rearrangement uses TRBV28 and TRBJ1-1, with a possible D match to TRBD1 (6 bases). The V gene's germline CDR1 is MDHEN and CDR2 SYDVKM. With 5 bases removed from V and 10 bases from J, the gap between germline ends came to 17 bases. CDR3 length: 13 residues. CDR3 in DNA: TGTGCCAGCAGTCCCCCCCAGGGGCTCGGAGCTTTCTTT. Its protein is CASSPPQGLGAFF.

The V and J genes are TRBV5-5 and TRBJ1-4; maybe TRBD1 (5 bases). Trimming took off 1 base at V and 7 bases at J, with 5 bases between the two ends. The CDR3 sequence is 12 residues long. Germline V gene lookup returns CDR1 SGHKS and CDR2 YYEKEE (reference sequence). The CDR3, as DNA: TGTGCCAGCAGCTTGAGGGGTGAAAAACTGTTTTTT. It yields the protein CASSLRGEKLFF.

V gene TRBV6-2 or TRBV6-3 combines with J gene TRBJ2-7; unclear D gene. Trimming left V 0 bases short and J 2 bases short, with 8 bases between. In germline, CDR1 is MNHEY, CDR2 SVGEGT. The CDR3 covers 14 residues. The CDR3 is CASSYSYGAYEQYF. DNA of the CDR3: TGTGCCAGCAGTTACTCCTACGGTGCCTACGAGCAGTACTTC.

The rearrangement links TRBV27 to TRBJ2-5; 11 positions agree with TRBD2. This CDR3 has 16 amino acids. The V and J ends lost 5 bases and 2 bases, in that order; junction bases with no gene match: 7. CDR1 is MNHEY, CDR2 SMNVEV, per germline (reference sequence). The CDR3 is CASSRGTSGKQETQYF. DNA for the CDR3: TGTGCCAGCAGTCGGGGGACTAGCGGAAAACAAGAGACCCAGTACTTC.

This chain connects TRBV27 to TRBJ1-1; D unresolved. Between the trimmed V and J ends, which lost 7 bases and 5 bases, there was a span of 17 bases. This CDR3 has 14 amino acids. Germline V gene data show CDR1 as MNHEY and CDR2 as SMNVEV (reference sequence). The CDR3 sequence is CASNPAGRVTEAFF. CDR3 DNA sequence: TGTGCCAGCAATCCCGCGGGCAGAGTTACTGAAGCTTTCTTT.

This clone has a single count. The DNA of the CDR3 is TGTGCCAGCAGCTTTACCACAGGGGACACCATATATTTT. Protein sequence: CASSFTTGDTIYF. The rearrangement joins TRBV5-6 to TRBJ1-3; the match to TRBD1 covers 7 bases. Per germline, CDR1 SGHDT and CDR2 YYEEEE. The V and J ends lost 2 bases and 8 bases, in that order; junction bases with no gene match: 4. This CDR3 region has 13 residues.

This rearrangement joins TRBV9 to TRBJ2-1, with 11 bases identical to TRBD2. CDR1 is SGDLS, CDR2 YYNGEE, per germline. The V segment lost 3 bases and the J segment 3 bases; nucleotides outside the gene matches: 2. CDR3 length: 15 residues. This CDR3 is CASSETSGSYNEQFF. The CDR3 DNA is TGTGCCAGCAGCGAAACTAGCGGGAGCTACAATGAGCAGTTCTTC.

A single count supports this clone. Just one base apart from a much larger clone, this may be a read error. This chain connects TRBV3-1 (or the pseudogene TRBV3-2) to TRBJ1-3; D remains ambiguous. Looked up from germline, CDR1 is LGHDT and CDR2 is YNNKEL (reference sequence). The CDR3 has 12 residues. Trimming stripped 2 bases from V and 4 bases from J, with 3 bases between. In DNA, the CDR3 is TGTGCCAGCAGCCAAACAGGAAACACCATATATTTT. Translating gives CASSQTGNTIYF.

This clone was seen a handful of times. The gene calls are TRBV5-1 and TRBJ1-1; TRBD1 agrees at 10 bases. CDR1 SGHRS and CDR2 YFSETQ come from the germline V gene. With 4 bases clipped from V and 6 bases from J, the junction kept 15 bases outside the gene matches. The length of the CDR3 is 17 residues. DNA of the CDR3: TGCGCCAGCAGCAAAGAAGGAGGGACAGGGGCCTTATCTGAAGCTTTCTTT. Its protein product is CASSKEGGTGALSEAFF.

V and J are TRBV9 and TRBJ2-3, with D perhaps matching TRBD2 (6 bases). V was clipped by 0 bases and J by 6 bases, with 17 bases between them. Germline V lookup: CDR1 SGDLS, CDR2 YYNGEE. This CDR3 region has 16 residues. The CDR3: CASSVDGGTGRDTQYF. The CDR3 coding sequence is TGTGCCAGCAGCGTAGACGGCGGGACCGGTAGGGATACGCAGTATTTT. Combining the CDR3 with reference TRBV9 and TRBJ2-3 gives the whole variable domain DSGVTQTPKHLITATGQRVTLRCSPRSGDLSVYWYQQSLDQGLQFLIQYYNGEERAKGNILERFSAQQFPDLHSELNLSSLELGDSALYFCASSVDGGTGRDTQYFGPGTRLTVL.

CDR3 amino acids: CASSFGARGDSGNTIYF. In DNA form, the CDR3 reads TGCGCCAGCAGCTTTGGCGCCAGGGGGGACTCTGGAAACACCATATATTTT. J is TRBJ1-3 and V is TRBV5-1, with TRBD1 identical over 7 bases. The V gene's germline CDR1 is SGHRS and CDR2 YFSETQ. The CDR3 covers 17 residues. J gave up 0 bases and V 2 bases, and 8 bases lay outside the gene matches.

The gene calls are TRBV19 and TRBJ2-2, with 7 bases aligning to TRBD1. The CDR3 consists of 16 residues. Germline V gene lookup returns CDR1 LNHDA and CDR2 SQIVND (reference sequence). The J segment lost 4 bases and the V segment lost 5 bases, leaving 10 bases of the junction unmatched. CDR3 sequence (DNA): TGTGCCAGTAGTTACCCGACAGGGATGGGCACCGGGGAGCTGTTTTTT. This sequence encodes CASSYPTGMGTGELFF.

The chain recombines TRBV28 with TRBJ1-2; D not certain. Per germline, CDR1 MDHEN and CDR2 SYDVKM. V lost 6 bases to trimming and J lost 5 bases, with 10 bases between them. This CDR3 has 12 amino acids. The CDR3 reads CASSPPVYGYTF. In nucleotides, the CDR3 is TGTGCCAGCAGCCCTCCGGTTTATGGCTACACCTTC.

The chain combines TRBV19 with TRBJ1-2; TRBD1 agrees at 10 bases. Germline CDR1 and CDR2: LNHDA and SQIVND (reference sequence). Germline trimming cut 5 bases from V and 6 bases from J; bases unmatched to any gene: 9. CDR3 length: 15 amino acids. The CDR3 region is CASSVITGTGDGYTF. CDR3 nucleotides: TGTGCCAGTAGTGTAATAACCGGGACAGGGGATGGCTACACCTTC.

The rearrangement uses TRBV25-1 and TRBJ2-1; 10 bases are shared with TRBD2. The germline V gene has CDR1 MGHDK and CDR2 SYGVNS. The CDR3 is made up of 15 amino acids. Trimming removed 2 bases from V and 8 bases from J; junction bases left unmatched: 6. The CDR3 is CASSELAGVFDEQFF. In DNA form, the CDR3 reads TGTGCCAGCAGTGAACTAGCGGGAGTTTTCGATGAGCAGTTCTTC.